These T cell receptor beta chains were read from a single sample in a study of identical twins. MiXCR, run by TCRdb on the 5' RACE reads, gives a single entry per CDR3 protein. This table has approximately 690,000 distinct CDR3 sequences, approximately 6% appearing once. Sequenced input: naive T cells sorted from blood. The receptors were sampled from a man aged 18-30 years in good health. The CDR3 runs from the conserved cysteine through the conserved F or W. A D gene is named only where the DNA matches it firmly. The listing skips clone size in some rows; elsewhere it reads once, few, many or a size class.

>many|-|TRBV4-3|TRBJ2-1
TGCGCCAGCAGCCCCCCAGCCCAGGGGTTGGATGAGCAGTTCTTC
CASSPPAQGLDEQFF
>-|-|TRBV7-9|TRBJ2-4
TGTGCCAGCAGCACCCGGGACACCGAAGCCAAAAACATTCAGTACTTC
CASSTRDTEAKNIQYF
>few|-|TRBV5-1|TRBJ2-5
TGCGCCAGCAGAGTAGGGCTGGAAGAGACCCAGTACTTC
CASRVGLEETQYF
>few|TRBD1|TRBV12-3/TRBV12-4|TRBJ1-5
TGTGCCAGCAGTACCGGGACAGGGTCACATCAGCCCCAGCATTTT
CASSTGTGSHQPQHF
>-|TRBD1|TRBV20-1|TRBJ2-7
TGCAGTGCGGACCGGACAGGGGGCATGTACGAGCAGTACTTC
CSADRTGGMYEQYF
>many|-|TRBV27|TRBJ2-7
TGTGCCAGCAGTTTAATCGTGGGTAGGGTCTCGCACGAGCAGTACTTC
CASSLIVGRVSHEQYF
>few|-|TRBV6-1|TRBJ1-5
TGTGCCAGCAGGAGGGCCAGCAATCAGCCCCAGCATTTT
CASRRASNQPQHF
>many|TRBD2|TRBV4-1|TRBJ2-1
TGCGCCAGCAGCCAGCCCACTCATAGCGGGAAGTTCTTC
CASSQPTHSGKFF
>many|TRBD1|TRBV5-1|TRBJ1-1
TGCGCCAGCAGAAAGGACAGGGTAGTGGCTGAAGCTTTCTTT
CASRKDRVVAEAFF
>-|-|TRBV6-5|TRBJ2-3
TGTGCCAGCAGTTATGCCGCCGAAAGAAGCACAGATACGCAGTATTTT
CASSYAAERSTDTQYF
>-|-|TRBV19|TRBJ1-1
TGTGCCAGTAGCCATACGACGGAGATGAACACTGAAGCTTTCTTT
CASSHTTEMNTEAFF
>many|TRBD1|TRBV28|TRBJ2-1
TGTGCCAGCAGTTTCTCCGGACAGGGTGGGGAGCAGTTCTTC
CASSFSGQGGEQFF
>-|TRBD2|TRBV6-2/TRBV6-3|TRBJ2-5
TGTGCCAGCAGTTACTCGGGACTAGCGGGAGCTGTATTC
CASSYSGLAGAVF